This TCR beta chain was identified in a study of T cell changes during pregnancy in multiple sclerosis. The CDR3 consists of 14 residues. Germline V CDR1 and CDR2: SGHTA, FQGNSA. V gave up 4 bases and J gave up 10 bases, with 14 bases separating them. Libraries were prepared by immunoSEQ multiplex PCR; TCRdb keeps only in-frame clonotypes and omits some of them. The sample carries approximately 63,000 clones, roughly 92% recorded once. Sequenced material: peripheral blood, taken in the third trimester of pregnancy. J is TRBJ1-6 and V is TRBV7-2; the D gene is possibly TRBD1 (5 bases). The source of this sequence is a female donor in good health, enrolled as a control in a pregnancy study. The CDR3: CASSSQGFQSPLHF. Written as DNA, the CDR3 is TGTGCCAGCAGCTCCCAGGGTTTTCAATCACCCCTCCACTTT.